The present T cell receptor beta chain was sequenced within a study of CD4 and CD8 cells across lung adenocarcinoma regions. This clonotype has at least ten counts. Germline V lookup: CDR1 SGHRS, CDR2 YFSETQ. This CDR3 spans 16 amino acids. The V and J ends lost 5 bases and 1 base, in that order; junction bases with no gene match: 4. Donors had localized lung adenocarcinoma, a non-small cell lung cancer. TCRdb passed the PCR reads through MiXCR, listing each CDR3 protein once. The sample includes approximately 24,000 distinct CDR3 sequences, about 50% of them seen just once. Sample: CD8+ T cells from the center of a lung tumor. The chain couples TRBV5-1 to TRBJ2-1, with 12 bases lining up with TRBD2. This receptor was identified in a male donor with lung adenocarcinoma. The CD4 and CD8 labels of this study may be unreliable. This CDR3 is CASRTSGSGSYNEQFF. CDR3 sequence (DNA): TGCGCCAGCAGGACTAGCGGGAGTGGGTCCTACAATGAGCAGTTCTTC.